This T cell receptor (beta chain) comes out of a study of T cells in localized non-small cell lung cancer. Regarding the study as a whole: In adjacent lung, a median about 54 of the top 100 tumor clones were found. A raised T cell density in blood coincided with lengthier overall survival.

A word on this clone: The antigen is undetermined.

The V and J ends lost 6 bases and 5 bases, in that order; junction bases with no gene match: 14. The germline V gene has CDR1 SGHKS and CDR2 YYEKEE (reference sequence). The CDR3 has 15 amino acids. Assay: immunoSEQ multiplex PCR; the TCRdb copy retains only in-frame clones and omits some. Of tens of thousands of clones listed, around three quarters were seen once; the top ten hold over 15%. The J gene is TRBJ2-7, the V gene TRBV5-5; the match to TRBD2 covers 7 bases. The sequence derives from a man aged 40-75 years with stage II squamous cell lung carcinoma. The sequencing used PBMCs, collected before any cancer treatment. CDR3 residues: CASTSSGLPLDEQYF. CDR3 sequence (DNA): TGTGCCAGCACCTCCTCGGGACTACCTTTAGACGAGCAGTACTTC.